Below, 11 T cell receptor beta chains from the same sample are listed, as sequenced in a study of blood T cell repertoires in COVID-19. Sequenced by immunoSEQ multiplex PCR; TCRdb stores in-frame clones only, minus some. Of around 240,000 clones in the sample, around 93% were seen once. The sequenced sample consisted of PBMCs or T cells enriched from blood (not recorded which). The receptors come from a human donor in a cohort exposed to, infected with or recovered from COVID-19 (not recorded which). The donor label of this sample is uncertain.

CDR3 sequence: CASTQGSSGNTIYF. The CDR3 DNA is TGCGCCAGCACGCAGGGTTCCTCTGGAAACACCATATATTTT. This chain uses TRBV5-1 with TRBJ1-3; D might be TRBD1 (5 bases). V was shortened by 6 bases and J by 0 bases, with 10 bases between the two germline ends. CDR1 is SGHRS, CDR2 YFSETQ, per germline. The CDR3 contains 14 residues. Variable domain in full (rest from reference TRBV5-1 and TRBJ1-3): KAGVTQTPRYLIKTRGQQVTLSCSPISGHRSVSWYQQTPGQGLQFLFEYFSETQRNKGNFPGRFSGRQFSNSRSEMNVSTLELGDSALYLCASTQGSSGNTIYFGEGSWLTVV.

V gene TRBV5-4 combines with J gene TRBJ2-3, with a possible D match to TRBD1 (8 bases). V lost 0 bases and J lost 8, with 13 bases in between. This CDR3 contains 14 residues. In germline, CDR1 is SGHNT, CDR2 YYREEE (reference sequence). The CDR3 DNA is TGTGCCAGCAGCTTGGGACAGGGGAGGGGTACGCAGTATTTT. It codes for CASSLGQGRGTQYF.

This chain links TRBV4-3 with TRBJ1-2; TRBD1 might be the D (5 bases). V was cut by 0 bases and J by 0 bases, with 11 bases left in between. Germline V gives CDR1 LGHNA, CDR2 YSLEER. This CDR3 is 16 amino acids long. CDR3 loop: CASSQEFPGSNYGYTF. The CDR3 bases are TGCGCCAGCAGCCAAGAGTTCCCAGGGTCTAACTATGGCTACACCTTC.

This clone has only one observation. The chain has TRBV24-1 and TRBJ1-3, with D unclear. The CDR3 extends over 14 amino acids. CDR1 and CDR2 (germline): KGHDR, SFDVKD. Trimming shortened V by 3 bases and J by 4 bases, and 9 bases separated the two germline ends. In nucleotides, the CDR3 is TGTGCCACCAGTGATCGGGGATCCGGAAACACCATATATTTT. Translation: CATSDRGSGNTIYF.

This chain joins TRBV6-6 and TRBJ2-7, with 8 bases fitting TRBD1. The ends lost 6 bases at V and 4 bases at J; junction bases unmatched: 11. Germline V lookup: CDR1 MNHNY, CDR2 SVGAGI (reference sequence). This CDR3 contains 15 residues. CDR3 sequence: CASSYTGGTGYEQYF. CDR3 sequence (DNA): TGTGCCAGCAGCTACACAGGCGGGACAGGATACGAGCAGTACTTC.

The genes are TRBV19 and TRBJ2-3; D perhaps matches TRBD2 (6 bases). The length of the CDR3 is 13 residues. The germline V gene has CDR1 LNHDA and CDR2 SQIVND (reference sequence). V lost 8 bases to trimming and J lost 3 bases, with 12 bases between them. CDR3 coding DNA: TGTGCCAGTCTTGGTGCGGGAACAGATACGCAGTATTTT. It encodes CASLGAGTDTQYF.

J is TRBJ1-1 and V is TRBV2; the match to TRBD1 covers 9 bases. The CDR3 is 15 amino acids. The germline gives CDR1 SNHLY, CDR2 FYNNEI. Unmatched junction bases numbered 4, after V lost 4 bases and J lost 1 base. The CDR3 nucleotides are TGTGCCAGCAGTGCTACAGGGGGCTGGAACACTGAAGCTTTCTTT. As protein: CASSATGGWNTEAFF.

The chain links TRBV9 to TRBJ1-3; 7 nucleotides align to TRBD1. The germline gives CDR1 SGDLS, CDR2 YYNGEE. J gave up 1 base and V 1 base, and 2 bases lay outside the gene matches. This CDR3 region has 15 residues. The CDR3 region is CASSVTGASGNTIYF. The CDR3 nucleotides are TGTGCCAGCAGCGTAACAGGGGCTTCTGGAAACACCATATATTTT. The full variable domain, with the rest looked up from reference TRBV9 and TRBJ1-3, is DSGVTQTPKHLITATGQRVTLRCSPRSGDLSVYWYQQSLDQGLQFLIQYYNGEERAKGNILERFSAQQFPDLHSELNLSSLELGDSALYFCASSVTGASGNTIYFGEGSWLTVV.

This CDR3 is CASSPSGELFF. Written as DNA, the CDR3 is TGTGCCAGCAGCCCTTCCGGGGAGCTGTTTTTT. J is TRBJ2-2 and V is TRBV7-9; D unclear. The CDR3 extends over 11 amino acids. V lost 5 bases and J lost 6, with 4 bases in between. Germline CDR1 SEHNR, CDR2 FQNEAQ (reference sequence).

The rearrangement joins TRBV24-1 to TRBJ1-1; unclear D gene. This CDR3 is 13 amino acids long. V was cut by 5 bases and J by 0 bases, with 6 bases left in between. Germline V CDR1 and CDR2: KGHDR, SFDVKD. Written as DNA, the CDR3 is TGTGCCACCAGTGGGGCCTTGAACACTGAAGCTTTCTTT. Protein product: CATSGALNTEAFF.

The CDR3 here is CASSPPPVSGLSTDTQYF. Written as DNA, the CDR3 is TGTGCCAGCAGCCCACCGCCGGTTAGCGGGTTGAGCACAGATACGCAGTATTTT. The chain has TRBV5-6 and TRBJ2-3, with TRBD2 identical over 7 bases. Germline V gene sequence: CDR1 SGHDT, CDR2 YYEEEE. V lost 4 bases, J lost 0 bases, and 14 bases stayed unmatched. CDR3 length equals 18 residues.